Sequencing of this T cell receptor (beta chain) was carried out in a study of cytomegalovirus exposure and HLA in healthy donors. The overall study: The 100 to 150 validation repertoires matched the roughly 700 first-cohort repertoires in platform, a later analysis reported. Study results and limitations: Through in vitro validation, three CMV-associated chains were shown to be specific for CMV antigens.

The CDR3 runs 14 residues. CDR1 and CDR2 (germline): SQVTM, ANQGSEA. J lost 0 bases, V lost 4 bases, and 5 bases had no gene match. In the case of this clone: Its matching antigen is unknown.

Only in-frame clones appear in the TCRdb table, and some are missing; sequencing was by immunoSEQ multiplex PCR. This table has about 170,000 clones, 75% to 90% appearing once. This sequence was found in a woman aged 18-29 years in good health and CMV-seronegative. Material: PBMCs. The genes are TRBV29-1 and TRBJ1-2; TRBD1 aligns across 7 bases. CDR3 DNA sequence: TGCAGCGTTGTTCAGGGGGTCGCTAACTATGGCTACACCTTC. Protein sequence: CSVVQGVANYGYTF.